What follows describes a single T cell receptor beta chain. TCRdb recomputed calls from the 5' RACE reads with MiXCR, one row per CDR3 protein. The table has some 44,000 distinct CDR3 sequences, around 30% seen once. The CDR3 totals 13 residues. Germline CDR1 MNHEY, CDR2 SVGEGT. V lost 2 bases and J lost 1, with 6 bases in between. This receptor was obtained from a female donor with breast cancer. The rearrangement uses TRBV6-2 or TRBV6-3 and TRBJ2-7; D unresolved. Sequenced input: tumor-infiltrating memory CD4+ T cells sorted from the breast tumor. Noted subset: memory CD4+ T cells, CD4+CD45RO+CD25-. The CDR3 bases are TGTGCCAGCAGTTACGACGAATCCTACGAGCAGTACTTC. Amino acid sequence: CASSYDESYEQYF.